This entry features one T cell receptor beta chain sequence. MiXCR, run by TCRdb on the 5' RACE reads, gives a single entry per CDR3 protein. The sample lists around 53,000 distinct CDR3 sequences; about 15% were seen once. The data stem from a study of T cells of healthy individuals. The CDR3 has 15 residues. The germline CDR1 and CDR2 sequences are SGDLS and YYNGEE. The V and J ends lost 0 bases and 5 bases, in that order; junction bases with no gene match: 8. The source of this sequence is a human donor in good health. The chain uses TRBV9 and TRBJ2-7; 7 nucleotides line up with TRBD1. CDR3: CASSVGRGFRDEQYF. In DNA form, the CDR3 reads TGTGCCAGCAGCGTAGGCAGGGGGTTTAGGGACGAGCAGTACTTC.